This T cell receptor (beta chain) emerged from a study of cytomegalovirus exposure and HLA in healthy donors. Study outcomes and limitations: It was about 180 TCR beta chains that were listed as cytomegalovirus-associated. Rarity held for most TCR sequences, but there were some public TCRs that occurred in many donors.

V was clipped by 1 base and J by 1 base, with 8 bases between them. Per the germline V gene, CDR1 is SGHRS and CDR2 is YFSETQ. The CDR3 covers 14 residues. Sequenced by immunoSEQ multiplex PCR; TCRdb stores in-frame clones only, minus some. The sample holds some 240,000 clones, 80% to 90% seen once. Comment on this clone: What it binds is unknown. Additional DNA sequences in this sample encode the identical CDR3.

The donors were part of the validation cohort of some 120 subjects. That cohort was separate from the first cohort, which comprised 700 or so subjects. This TCR came from a woman aged 18 to 35 in good health and CMV-seropositive. V gene TRBV5-1 combines with J gene TRBJ1-1; D unclear. Sequenced: PBMCs. CDR3 region: CASSLYRGNTEAFF. CDR3 in DNA: TGCGCCAGCAGCTTGTATCGGGGGAACACTGAAGCTTTCTTT. The whole variable domain, filled in from reference TRBV5-1 and TRBJ1-1, reads KAGVTQTPRYLIKTRGQQVTLSCSPISGHRSVSWYQQTPGQGLQFLFEYFSETQRNKGNFPGRFSGRQFSNSRSEMNVSTLELGDSALYLCASSLYRGNTEAFFGQGTRLTVV.